The 25 T cell receptor beta chains given below trace back to one sample, sequenced in a study of T cells in Graves' hyperthyroidism and ophthalmopathy. The investigators amplified TCR beta CDR3 regions from RNA transcripts. The HTBI primer set was used in a first-round RT-PCR of the TCR CDR3. TCRdb redid the calling of the multiplex PCR reads with MiXCR, one entry per CDR3 protein. This sample has some 570,000 distinct CDR3 sequences, with over 12% found just once. The sample taken for sequencing was blood. The receptor set was obtained from a woman under 30 with Graves' ophthalmopathy.

This clonotype came up a few times. V gene TRBV5-1 combines with J gene TRBJ1-2; D unclear. Trimming removed 2 bases from V and 0 bases from J, with 14 bases in between. The germline V gene has CDR1 SGHRS and CDR2 YFSETQ. There are 16 residues in the CDR3. DNA for the CDR3: TGCGCCAGCAGCTTAGCCGTGGGGAGGCCTAACTATGGCTACACCTTC. It is translated as CASSLAVGRPNYGYTF.

The genes are TRBV30 and TRBJ1-1, with 9 bases fitting TRBD1. Germline lookup yields CDR1 GTSNPN and CDR2 SVGIG (reference sequence). Trimming at V came to 2 bases and at J to 4 bases, leaving 11 bases not matched to a gene. The CDR3 consists of 16 residues. Here the CDR3 reads CAWSHKRTGDFTEAFF. For the CDR3, the DNA is TGTGCCTGGAGTCATAAGAGGACAGGGGATTTCACTGAAGCTTTCTTT.

The sample holds a few counts of this clonotype. A clone one base away is much larger, so this may be a read error. This chain uses TRBV30 with TRBJ2-1; TRBD2 is a possible D gene (6 bases). V was shortened by 3 bases and J by 10 bases, with 16 bases between the two germline ends. This CDR3 spans 13 amino acids. CDR1 and CDR2 from the germline V gene are GTSNPN and SVGIG (reference sequence). CDR3 amino acids: CAWSLAGYREQFF. In DNA form, the CDR3 reads TGTGCCTGGAGCCTGGCGGGATATCGGGAGCAGTTCTTC. The whole variable domain, remainder taken from reference TRBV30 and TRBJ2-1, is SQTIHQWPATLVQPVGSPLSLECTVEGTSNPNLYWYRQAAGRGLQLLFYSVGIGQISSEVPQNLSASRPQDRQFILSSKKLLLSDSGFYLCAWSLAGYREQFFGPGTRLTVL.

This clonotype was detected many times. The gene calls are TRBV9 and TRBJ2-1; TRBD2 matches at 9 bases. The CDR3 is 17 residues long. Per germline, CDR1 SGDLS and CDR2 YYNGEE. The V gene end was trimmed by 0 bases and the J gene end by 4 bases; junction bases not matched to a gene: 8. This CDR3 is CASSVEASGIGYNEQFF. The CDR3 region has the DNA TGTGCCAGCAGCGTAGAGGCTAGCGGGATCGGTTACAATGAGCAGTTCTTC.

This clonotype was counted a few times. One base away lies a much larger clone, so this may be a sequencing read error. The rearrangement links TRBV20-1 to TRBJ2-1; 12 nucleotides line up with TRBD2. Looked up from germline, CDR1 is DFQATT and CDR2 is SNEGSKA (reference sequence). The CDR3 spans 19 residues. V shed 1 base, J shed 0 bases, and the junction held 10 bases outside the gene matches. The CDR3 spells CSARGPGTSGPSSYNEQFF. CDR3 bases: TGCAGTGCTAGAGGTCCCGGGACTAGCGGGCCCAGCTCCTACAATGAGCAGTTCTTC.

The chain carries TRBV4-2 and TRBJ2-3; 7 bases line up with TRBD1. This CDR3 contains 15 residues. V dropped 0 bases and J dropped 2; count of bases not matched to a gene: 2. Germline V lookup: CDR1 LGHNA, CDR2 YNFKEQ. The CDR3 DNA follows: TGTGCCAGCAGCCAAGAGACAGGGATCACAGATACGCAGTATTTT. As protein: CASSQETGITDTQYF.

Many counts were recorded for this clonotype. The J gene is TRBJ1-1, the V gene TRBV20-1, with D perhaps TRBD1 (5 bases). Germline lookup yields CDR1 DFQATT and CDR2 SNEGSKA (reference sequence). The V end was cut by 0 bases, the J end by 1 base, with 9 bases between. CDR3 size: 14 residues. The CDR3 nucleotides read TGCAGTGCTAGAGACCCAGGGAGGAACACTGAAGCTTTCTTT. As protein: CSARDPGRNTEAFF.

This clonotype occurred a few times. The chain has TRBV19 and TRBJ2-3; no reliable D call. Germline CDR1 reads LNHDA; CDR2 reads SQIVND (reference sequence). V lost 4 bases, J lost 5 bases, and 10 bases lay in between. The CDR3 sequence is 13 residues long. The CDR3 sequence is CASSTMSGDTQYF. The CDR3 region has the DNA TGTGCCAGTAGTACCATGAGTGGAGATACGCAGTATTTT.

This clonotype was seen ten or more times. V and J are TRBV28 and TRBJ2-3; D call uncertain. The CDR3 contains 13 residues. Germline values: CDR1 MDHEN, CDR2 SYDVKM. Between the trimmed V and J ends, which lost 9 bases and 3 bases, there was a span of 13 bases. In nucleotides, the CDR3 is TGTGCCAGTTCCCGGACCTTTACAGATACGCAGTATTTT. Translated: CASSRTFTDTQYF.

This clonotype came up many times. V usage is TRBV12-3 or TRBV12-4 and J usage is TRBJ1-5; D is possibly TRBD1 (6 bases). This CDR3 region has 15 residues. V lost 6 bases, J lost 3 bases, and 15 bases lay in between. This chain's CDR3 is CASRLPGDINQPQHF. The CDR3 region has the DNA TGTGCCAGCAGATTACCAGGGGATATCAATCAGCCCCAGCATTTT.

In its sample, this clonotype was seen many times. J is TRBJ2-3 and V is TRBV30; possibly TRBD2 for D (7 bases). Trimming removed 2 bases from V and 2 bases from J, with 17 bases in between. This CDR3 is 16 amino acids long. Germline V gene data show CDR1 as GTSNPN and CDR2 as SVGIG (reference sequence). For the CDR3, the DNA is TGTGCCTGGAGTAGGGGGGGATCTCTACTCACAGATACGCAGTATTTT. Translating it yields CAWSRGGSLLTDTQYF.

This chain links TRBV29-1 with TRBJ1-2; tentative D call: TRBD1 (6 bases). In germline, CDR1 is SQVTM, CDR2 ANQGSEA. Between the trimmed V and J ends, which lost 2 bases and 6 bases, there was a span of 13 bases. This CDR3 has 13 amino acids. The DNA for the CDR3 is TGCAGCGTTGAAATACGCAGGGGCGATGGCTACACCTTC. It yields the protein CSVEIRRGDGYTF.

This clonotype has just a few counts. The J gene is TRBJ2-2, the V gene TRBV24-1; TRBD2 aligns across 8 bases. The germline V gene has CDR1 KGHDR and CDR2 SFDVKD. The V gene end was trimmed by 0 bases and the J gene end by 5 bases; junction bases not matched to a gene: 10. The length of the CDR3 is 18 residues. The CDR3 DNA sequence: TGTGCCACCAGTGATTTGAGGATCGCGGGAGGAAGTACCGGGGAGCTGTTTTTT. Its translation: CATSDLRIAGGSTGELFF.

Worth noting for this clonotype: Just one base apart from a much larger clone, this may be a read error. The chain combines TRBV18 with TRBJ1-2, with 7 bases matching TRBD1. The CDR3 consists of 14 residues. Germline lookup yields CDR1 KGHSH and CDR2 LQKENI. V lost 6 bases to trimming and J lost 3 bases; unmatched junction nucleotides: 7. CDR3 DNA sequence: TGTGCCAGCTCCCCCATGGGGACAGACTATGGCTACACCTTC. Its protein product is CASSPMGTDYGYTF.

This clonotype came up many times. The rearrangement joins TRBV12-5 to TRBJ2-5; TRBD1 matches at 8 bases. The V and J ends lost 1 base and 5 bases, in that order; junction bases with no gene match: 6. CDR1 is LGHNT, CDR2 FRNRAP, per germline. The CDR3 covers 15 residues. CDR3: CASGLGQGKIETQYF. CDR3 nucleotides: TGTGCTAGTGGTTTGGGACAGGGGAAAATTGAGACCCAGTACTTC.

This clonotype was counted a few times. This rearrangement joins TRBV4-1 to TRBJ2-7; D gene unclear. This CDR3 region has 14 residues. V was clipped by 0 bases and J by 3 bases, with 9 bases between them. Germline CDR1 and CDR2: MGHRA and YSYEKL. CDR3 nucleotide sequence: TGCGCCAGCAGCCAAGATTCAAGCTTCTACGAGCAGTACTTC. The encoded protein is CASSQDSSFYEQYF.

The chain combines TRBV6-1 with TRBJ2-4, with 7 bases matching TRBD1. The trim removed 1 base at V and 8 bases at J, leaving 2 bases unmatched. Germline V CDR1 and CDR2: MNHNS, SASEGT. This CDR3 region has 13 residues. The CDR3 here is CASSEVTGDIQYF. In nucleotides, the CDR3 is TGTGCCAGCAGTGAAGTAACAGGGGACATTCAGTACTTC.

This clonotype came up many times. The rearrangement joins TRBV7-8 to TRBJ2-5; the match to TRBD2 covers 8 bases. The germline CDR1 and CDR2 sequences are SGHVS and FQNEAQ. V was pared by 5 bases and J by 1 base, with 15 bases of the junction left unmatched. The CDR3 contains 18 residues. The CDR3 sequence is CASSQLIGLAGLQETQYF. The DNA of the CDR3 is TGTGCCAGCAGCCAACTCATAGGGCTAGCGGGCCTCCAAGAGACCCAGTACTTC.

The V call is TRBV29-1, the J call TRBJ2-5; D tentatively reads TRBD1 or TRBD2 (6 bases each). V lost 6 bases, J lost 9 bases, and 20 bases lay in between. Germline loops: CDR1 SQVTM, CDR2 ANQGSEA. The CDR3 loop spans 13 amino acids. In DNA form, the CDR3 reads TGCAGCGTCCCAGGGCCAGGGGAGGAGGCCCAGTACTTC. Translating it yields CSVPGPGEEAQYF.

This clonotype appeared many times. V gene TRBV11-2 combines with J gene TRBJ1-1; D call uncertain. Germline V gene lookup returns CDR1 SGHAT and CDR2 FQNNGV. The V end was cut by 5 bases, the J end by 0 bases, with 22 bases between. The CDR3 is 18 residues long. CDR3 protein: CASSRGWEDFVLNTEAFF. The CDR3 nucleotides are TGTGCCAGCAGCCGTGGGTGGGAGGATTTCGTATTGAACACTGAAGCTTTCTTT. The full variable domain, completed using reference TRBV11-2 and TRBJ1-1, is EAGVAQSPRYKIIEKRQSVAFWCNPISGHATLYWYQQILGQGPKLLIQFQNNGVVDDSQLPKDRFSAERLKGVDSTLKIQPAKLEDSAVYLCASSRGWEDFVLNTEAFFGQGTRLTVV.

Points on this clonotype: With a much larger clone just one base away, this may be a read error. The conserved phenylalanine or tryptophan normally closing the CDR3 is absent here, so this likely arose from a read error. The genes are TRBV2 and TRBJ2-7; maybe TRBD2 (6 bases). The CDR3 loop spans 13 amino acids. The V and J ends lost 4 bases and 4 bases respectively, with 11 bases between them. Germline CDR1 reads SNHLY; CDR2 reads FYNNEI. This CDR3 is CASSGQGGYEQYL. Here the CDR3 DNA reads TGTGCCAGCAGTGGGCAGGGAGGATACGAGCAGTACCTC.

The rearrangement uses TRBV20-1 and TRBJ1-1; 9 nucleotides line up with TRBD1. J was trimmed by 5 bases and V by 5 bases; bases with no gene match: 6. CDR1 and CDR2 from the germline V gene are DFQATT and SNEGSKA (reference sequence). CDR3 size: 13 residues. The CDR3 protein is CSAWDREGTEAFF. CDR3 DNA sequence: TGCAGTGCTTGGGACAGGGAGGGGACTGAAGCTTTCTTT.

This clonotype appeared a few times. CDR3 sequence: CASSSLTGGSGANVLTF. The CDR3 DNA follows: TGTGCCAGCAGCTCTCTGACAGGGGGCTCTGGGGCCAACGTCCTGACTTTC. This chain uses TRBV7-3 with TRBJ2-6; 9 bases map to TRBD1. The ends lost 4 bases at V and 0 bases at J; junction bases unmatched: 4. This CDR3 has 17 residues. The germline V gene has CDR1 SGHTA and CDR2 FQGTGA.

This clonotype was recorded a few times. As the CDR3 is not closed by the conserved phenylalanine or tryptophan, this likely results from a read error. The rearrangement joins TRBV20-1 to TRBJ2-2; 9 bases agree with TRBD2. The CDR3 is 14 amino acids. Per germline, CDR1 DFQATT and CDR2 SNEGSKA (reference sequence). V lost 8 bases, J lost 6 bases, and 10 bases stayed unmatched. The CDR3 here is CSTTGTSFSGELFS. CDR3 nucleotide sequence: TGCAGTACAACCGGGACTAGCTTTTCCGGGGAGCTGTTTTCT.

This clonotype was detected ten times or more. The rearrangement uses TRBV11-1 and TRBJ1-1; the D is unclear. V lost 0 bases and J lost 0, with 11 bases in between. Germline V gene sequence: CDR1 SGHAT, CDR2 FQDESV (reference sequence). The CDR3 extends over 16 amino acids. CDR3 coding DNA: TGTGCCAGCAGCTTAGCAAGGGTGGGGATGAACACTGAAGCTTTCTTT. Translation gives CASSLARVGMNTEAFF.